Following are 27 T cell receptor beta chains from one sample sequenced in a study of blood T cell repertoires in COVID-19. Only in-frame clones appear in the TCRdb table, and some are missing; sequencing was by immunoSEQ multiplex PCR. The sample yields about 55,000 clones, 83% seen once. Sequencing was performed on peripheral blood. These receptors all come from a woman between 55 and 75 years old with acute or convalescent COVID-19.

The chain carries TRBV7-2 and TRBJ2-1, with D hard to call. Germline V gives CDR1 SGHTA, CDR2 FQGNSA. V lost 5 bases to trimming and J lost 6 bases, with 17 bases between them. CDR3 size: 15 residues. CDR3 coding DNA: TGTGCCAGCAGCCTCGATTCCACGGTCCGCAATGAGCAGTTCTTC. Its translation: CASSLDSTVRNEQFF.

The gene calls are TRBV5-1 and TRBJ2-3; 8 bases align to TRBD2. V lost 3 bases to trimming and J lost 5 bases; unmatched junction nucleotides: 8. Germline V gives CDR1 SGHRS, CDR2 YFSETQ. The CDR3 contains 15 residues. The CDR3, as DNA: TGCGCCAGCAGCTCCATCGCGGGAGGAGGAGATACGCAGTATTTT. Translation: CASSSIAGGGDTQYF.

The chain links TRBV11-2 to TRBJ2-7; D gene uncertain. Trimming removed 2 bases at V and 7 bases at J, with 6 bases between. CDR1 is SGHAT and CDR2 is FQNNGV in the germline V gene. CDR3 size: 11 residues. The CDR3, as DNA: TGTGCCAGCAGCTTAACAGTAGAGCAGTACTTC. The encoded protein is CASSLTVEQYF.

V and J are TRBV2 and TRBJ1-1; D unclear. The CDR3 spans 13 residues. The germline V gene has CDR1 SNHLY and CDR2 FYNNEI. Trimming stripped 6 bases from V and 7 bases from J, with 15 bases between. The CDR3 coding sequence is TGTGCCAGCAGCGGCACCTTAACGGGTGAAGCTTTCTTT. Amino acid sequence: CASSGTLTGEAFF. Full variable domain (missing parts from reference TRBV2 and TRBJ1-1): EPEVTQTPSHQVTQMGQEVILRCVPISNHLYFYWYRQILGQKVEFLVSFYNNEISEKSEIFDDQFSVERPDGSNFTLKIRSTKLEDSAMYFCASSGTLTGEAFFGQGTRLTVV.

The chain links TRBV14 to TRBJ2-2; D possibly corresponds to TRBD1 (6 bases). In germline, CDR1 is SGHDN, CDR2 FVKESK. Trimming took 1 base from V and 1 from J, leaving 13 bases between them. The CDR3 covers 17 residues. The CDR3 region has the DNA TGTGCCAGCAGCCAAGCGGGACACCTCATGAACACCGGGGAGCTGTTTTTT. Translated: CASSQAGHLMNTGELFF.

V and J are TRBV2 and TRBJ1-1; D might be TRBD1 (6 bases). Per germline, CDR1 SNHLY and CDR2 FYNNEI. Trimming removed 6 bases at V and 5 bases at J, with 19 bases between. The CDR3 sequence is 15 residues long. CDR3 DNA: TGTGCCAGCAGCTTACCCACAGGAAGGGGGACTGAAGCTTTCTTT. It yields the protein CASSLPTGRGTEAFF.

This rearrangement joins TRBV28 to TRBJ1-6, with 8 bases matching TRBD1. CDR3 length: 15 residues. V trimming: 4 bases; J trimming: 10 bases; junction bases outside the gene matches: 9. Germline CDR1 is MDHEN and CDR2 is SYDVKM. The DNA for the CDR3 is TGTGCCAGCAGTTCGACAGGGGTTCGAAGCTCACCCCTCCACTTT. Protein sequence: CASSSTGVRSSPLHF.

The chain carries TRBV3-1 (or the pseudogene TRBV3-2) and TRBJ2-7; D possibly corresponds to TRBD1 (6 bases). The CDR3 is 14 residues long. Germline-derived CDR1 and CDR2 are LGHDT and YNNKEL (reference sequence). V was trimmed by 0 bases and J by 3 bases, leaving 9 bases between them. Here the CDR3 reads CASSQEDSYYEQYF. The CDR3 DNA sequence: TGTGCCAGCAGCCAAGAGGACAGTTACTACGAGCAGTACTTC.

The chain couples TRBV6-5 to TRBJ2-7, with 8 bases that match TRBD2. The CDR3 spans 16 residues. Germline CDR1 reads MNHEY; CDR2 reads SVGAGI. Germline trimming cut 4 bases from V and 5 bases from J; bases unmatched to any gene: 13. DNA for the CDR3: TGTGCCAGCAGTTTCCGTAGGGTAGCGGGATCCCACGAGCAGTACTTC. Its translation: CASSFRRVAGSHEQYF.

This clone was seen once. V usage is TRBV19 and J usage is TRBJ2-1, with a possible D match to TRBD2 (5 bases). Germline lookup yields CDR1 LNHDA and CDR2 SQIVND (reference sequence). V lost 3 bases and J 6 bases, leaving 15 bases between the germline ends. This CDR3 is built from 15 residues. Here the CDR3 reads CASSIWTLVGNEQFF. CDR3 nucleotide sequence: TGTGCCAGTAGTATCTGGACTCTGGTGGGCAATGAGCAGTTCTTC. The complete variable domain, with remaining parts taken from reference TRBV19 and TRBJ2-1, reads DGGITQSPKYLFRKEGQNVTLSCEQNLNHDAMYWYRQDPGQGLRLIYYSQIVNDFQKGDIAEGYSVSREKKESFPLTVTSAQKNPTAFYLCASSIWTLVGNEQFFGPGTRLTVL.

This clone has only one observation. The chain uses TRBV29-1 and TRBJ1-4, with TRBD1 as a possible D gene (5 bases). Germline V gene data show CDR1 as SQVTM and CDR2 as ANQGSEA. The CDR3 length is 14 residues. V lost 6 bases and J 2 bases, leaving 13 bases between the germline ends. The DNA of the CDR3 is TGCAGCGTCGCTCAGGGAGGGACTAATGAAAAACTGTTTTTT. Translation: CSVAQGGTNEKLFF.

The V call is TRBV4-1, the J call TRBJ2-3; 11 nucleotides match TRBD2. Per germline, CDR1 MGHRA and CDR2 YSYEKL. Trimming at V came to 6 bases and at J to 3 bases, leaving 8 bases not matched to a gene. This CDR3 contains 16 residues. CDR3 sequence: CASRVAGGPRTDTQYF. The CDR3 region has the DNA TGCGCCAGCAGGGTAGCGGGGGGGCCGAGGACAGATACGCAGTATTTT.

This clone was found a few times. The genes are TRBV28 and TRBJ2-2; TRBD1 matches 9 bases. Germline-derived CDR1 and CDR2 are MDHEN and SYDVKM. Trimming removed 3 bases from V and 1 base from J; junction bases left unmatched: 3. The CDR3 loop spans 16 amino acids. CDR3 bases: TGTGCCAGCAGTTTTCCGGGACAGGGGAACACCGGGGAGCTGTTTTTT. Translating gives CASSFPGQGNTGELFF.

This clone came up once. The rearrangement joins TRBV7-2 to TRBJ1-1; D perhaps matches TRBD1 (5 bases). V lost 5 bases and J 1 base, leaving 11 bases between the germline ends. The CDR3 has 14 residues. The germline V gene encodes CDR1 SGHTA and CDR2 FQGNSA. Here the CDR3 reads CASSRDLGNTEAFF. The CDR3 coding sequence is TGTGCCAGCAGCCGGGACTTGGGGAACACTGAAGCTTTCTTT.

The V and J genes are TRBV19 and TRBJ2-1; no definite D call. Germline values: CDR1 LNHDA, CDR2 SQIVND (reference sequence). The germline V and J ends were trimmed by 7 bases and 3 bases, with 7 bases remaining between them. The CDR3 runs to 12 residues. In DNA, the CDR3 is TGTGCCAGTACTAATTACTACAATGAGCAGTTCTTC. Amino acid sequence: CASTNYYNEQFF. The complete variable domain, with remaining parts taken from reference TRBV19 and TRBJ2-1, reads DGGITQSPKYLFRKEGQNVTLSCEQNLNHDAMYWYRQDPGQGLRLIYYSQIVNDFQKGDIAEGYSVSREKKESFPLTVTSAQKNPTAFYLCASTNYYNEQFFGPGTRLTVL.

The J gene is TRBJ1-1, the V gene TRBV7-6; 7 nucleotides agree with TRBD1. Germline CDR1 reads SGHVS; CDR2 reads FNYEAQ. Trimming cost V 5 bases and J 3 bases; bases outside gene matches: 12. The CDR3 extends over 16 amino acids. The CDR3 DNA reads as TGTGCCAGCAGCCCCCACGGGCAGGGGACAGACACTGAAGCTTTCTTT. This encodes CASSPHGQGTDTEAFF.

The table lists this clone with a count of one. V gene TRBV7-6 combines with J gene TRBJ2-3, with 9 bases lining up with TRBD2. V lost 6 bases to trimming and J lost 1 base; unmatched junction nucleotides: 5. CDR1 is SGHVS, CDR2 FNYEAQ, per germline. The length of the CDR3 is 15 residues. In nucleotides, the CDR3 is TGTGCCAGCAGGTCGACTAGCGGACGCACAGATACGCAGTATTTT. This translates into CASRSTSGRTDTQYF.

V is TRBV29-1 and J is TRBJ1-1; 7 positions match TRBD1. CDR3 length: 13 amino acids. V lost 4 bases to trimming and J lost 4 bases; unmatched junction nucleotides: 6. Germline V gives CDR1 SQVTM, CDR2 ANQGSEA. Written as DNA, the CDR3 is TGCAGCGTTGGGAAGGGGGCAAGCACTGAAGCTTTCTTT. Its protein product is CSVGKGASTEAFF.

This clone was detected only a few times. This chain uses TRBV3-1 (or the pseudogene TRBV3-2) with TRBJ1-6, with no clear D. Trimming left V 1 base short and J 9 bases short, with 4 bases between. The CDR3 consists of 12 residues. Germline CDR1 is LGHDT and CDR2 is YNNKEL (reference sequence). CDR3 amino acids: CASSQGVSPLHF. CDR3 in DNA: TGTGCCAGCAGCCAAGGAGTTTCACCCCTCCACTTT.

The chain is built from TRBV7-2 and TRBJ2-1; 8 bases fit TRBD1. CDR1 and CDR2 (germline): SGHTA, FQGNSA. The CDR3 extends over 16 amino acids. J lost 5 bases, V lost 8 bases, and 14 bases had no gene match. The CDR3 bases are TGTGCCAGCTTCCGGGACAGGCCGAACGCGAACAATGAGCAGTTCTTC. Amino acids: CASFRDRPNANNEQFF.

The chain is built from TRBV10-3 and TRBJ1-1; 7 bases are shared with TRBD1. The ends lost 6 bases at V and 1 base at J; junction bases unmatched: 5. Looked up from germline, CDR1 is ENHRY and CDR2 is SYGVKD. CDR3 size: 14 residues. CDR3 amino acids: CAIRAGTANTEAFF. In nucleotides, the CDR3 is TGTGCCATCAGGGCCGGGACAGCGAACACTGAAGCTTTCTTT.

The chain employs TRBV15 and TRBJ2-5; 7 nucleotides agree with TRBD1. This CDR3 comprises 14 residues. Per the germline V gene, CDR1 is LNHNV and CDR2 is YYDKDF (reference sequence). After removal of 2 bases from V and 5 bases from J, the junction contained 5 bases not matched to a gene. CDR3 sequence (DNA): TGTGCCACCAGCAGACAGGGGGTAGGTGAGACCCAGTACTTC. Translated, it gives CATSRQGVGETQYF.

The V and J genes are TRBV18 and TRBJ1-3; D possibly corresponds to TRBD1 (6 bases). Germline CDR1 KGHSH, CDR2 LQKENI. Between the trimmed V and J ends, which lost 4 bases and 2 bases, there was a span of 9 bases. The CDR3 is 14 amino acids. The CDR3 DNA reads as TGTGCCAGCTCACGGGGGCCTGCTGGAAACACCATATATTTT. Encoded protein: CASSRGPAGNTIYF. Combining the CDR3 with reference TRBV18 and TRBJ1-3 gives the whole variable domain NAGVMQNPRHLVRRRGQEARLRCSPMKGHSHVYWYRQLPEEGLKFMVYLQKENIIDESGMPKERFSAEFPKEGPSILRIQQVVRGDSAAYFCASSRGPAGNTIYFGEGSWLTVV.

This clone was seen once. The chain carries TRBV19 and TRBJ1-2; 10 nucleotides align to TRBD1. Losses at the gene ends were 5 bases for V and 3 bases for J; bases not matched to a gene: 3. Germline V gene sequence: CDR1 LNHDA, CDR2 SQIVND (reference sequence). This CDR3 region has 14 residues. CDR3: CASSVDRGHYGYTF. The CDR3 coding sequence is TGTGCCAGTAGTGTTGACAGGGGGCACTATGGCTACACCTTC.

The chain has TRBV30 and TRBJ1-3; perhaps TRBD1 as D (6 bases). Trimming cost V 5 bases and J 4 bases, with 15 bases left between them. CDR3 size: 14 residues. The germline gives CDR1 GTSNPN, CDR2 SVGIG (reference sequence). The CDR3 here is CAWSTGNRGNTIYF. The CDR3 DNA reads TGTGCCTGGTCTACAGGGAATAGAGGAAACACCATATATTTT. The whole variable domain, filled in from reference TRBV30 and TRBJ1-3, reads SQTIHQWPATLVQPVGSPLSLECTVEGTSNPNLYWYRQAAGRGLQLLFYSVGIGQISSEVPQNLSASRPQDRQFILSSKKLLLSDSGFYLCAWSTGNRGNTIYFGEGSWLTVV.

V is TRBV5-4 and J is TRBJ2-2; 8 nucleotides match TRBD1. Losses at the gene ends were 4 bases for V and 1 base for J; bases not matched to a gene: 3. The CDR3 is made up of 15 amino acids. CDR1 SGHNT and CDR2 YYREEE come from the germline V gene (reference sequence). The CDR3 region is CASSIGQGNTGELFF. CDR3 sequence (DNA): TGTGCCAGCAGCATCGGACAGGGGAACACCGGGGAGCTGTTTTTT. Supplemented by reference TRBV5-4 and TRBJ2-2, the full variable domain reads ETGVTQSPTHLIKTRGQQVTLRCSSQSGHNTVSWYQQALGQGPQFIFQYYREEENGRGNFPPRFSGLQFPNYSSELNVNALELDDSALYLCASSIGQGNTGELFFGEGSRLTVL.

This rearrangement joins TRBV28 to TRBJ2-1, with 10 bases identical to TRBD2. Germline V lookup: CDR1 MDHEN, CDR2 SYDVKM. Unmatched junction bases numbered 5, after V lost 5 bases and J lost 7 bases. This CDR3 spans 14 amino acids. The CDR3 DNA reads as TGTGCCAGCAGTCGATCTAGCGGGAGTAATGAGCAGTTCTTC. Its translation: CASSRSSGSNEQFF.